In its sample, the clone carrying this T cell receptor (beta chain) was seen a few times. The antigen remains unidentified. Treatment reported: roughly 10-day PBMC culture with coronavirus spike peptide pools or control peptides (ViraFEST assay). This CDR3 region has 13 residues. Per germline, CDR1 DFQATT and CDR2 SNEGSKA (reference sequence). V trimming: 5 bases; J trimming: 12 bases; junction bases outside the gene matches: 8. CD4+ T cells that had been cultured provided DNA sequenced with the Oncomine TCR Beta short-read assay. Investigators isolated genomic DNA from cultured CD4+ T cells. TCRdb reprocessed the PCR reads with MiXCR, giving one entry per CDR3 protein. The repertoire holds 13,000 to 15,000 distinct CDR3 sequences, with more than 40% as singletons. This record belongs to a study of vaccination and CD4 T cells after COVID-19. Background on the study: In culture, cells were exposed to overlapping spike peptides from SARS-CoV-2, HCoV-NL63, HCoV-OC43 and HCoV-229E.

J is TRBJ2-1 and V is TRBV20-1, with 12 bases lining up with TRBD2. Input material: cultured CD4+ T cells from blood. This TCR was sampled from a human donor with COVID-19. The CDR3 nucleotides read TGCAGTGCTCCGCGGACTAGCGGGGCTGGGCAGTTCTTC. Its translation is CSAPRTSGAGQFF.